This T cell receptor (beta chain) was captured in a study of a mutant IDH1 vaccine in newly diagnosed glioma. Study information: Onset of vaccination occurred 4-6 weeks following radiotherapy alone, or with temozolomide cycles. Week 47 marked visit V13, whereas week 35 marked visit V12.

Using immunoSEQ multiplex PCR, the repertoire was profiled, and TCRdb retains in-frame clones only, with some absent. The sample contains about 60,000 clones, 84% of which appear only once. Regarding time point: week 35, safety follow-up. Every vaccination contained 300 ug of the mutant IDH1 20-mer peptide and was paired with topical imiquimod. Donor diagnoses consisted of new WHO grade 3 or 4 IDH1-mutant, ATRX-lost astrocytomas. This clone was observed a few times. The antigen is undetermined. V was trimmed by 4 bases and J by 0 bases, leaving 11 bases between them. The CDR3 runs to 14 residues. The germline V gene has CDR1 SGHRS and CDR2 YFSETQ.

Here the sequenced sample was PBMCs, taken from a glioma patient whose treatment included an IDH1 peptide vaccine. The sequence came from a man aged 25 to 40 with glioma. The rearrangement uses TRBV5-1 and TRBJ2-7; D perhaps matches TRBD2 (5 bases). The DNA of the CDR3 is TGCGCCAGCAGCGCCCCGGACTCCTCCTACGAGCAGTACTTC. Protein sequence: CASSAPDSSYEQYF.